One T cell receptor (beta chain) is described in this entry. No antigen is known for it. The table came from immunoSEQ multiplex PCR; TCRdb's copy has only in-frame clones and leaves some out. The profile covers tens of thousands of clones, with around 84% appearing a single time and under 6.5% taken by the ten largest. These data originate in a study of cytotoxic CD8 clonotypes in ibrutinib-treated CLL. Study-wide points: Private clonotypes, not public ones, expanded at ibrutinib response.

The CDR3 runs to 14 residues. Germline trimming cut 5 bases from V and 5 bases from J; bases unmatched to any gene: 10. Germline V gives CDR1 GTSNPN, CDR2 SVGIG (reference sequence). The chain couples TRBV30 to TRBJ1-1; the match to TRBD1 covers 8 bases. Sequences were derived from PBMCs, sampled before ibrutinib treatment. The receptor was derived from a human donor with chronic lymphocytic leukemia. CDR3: CAWVQRQGRTEAFF. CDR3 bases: TGTGCCTGGGTCCAGCGACAGGGGAGGACTGAAGCTTTCTTT. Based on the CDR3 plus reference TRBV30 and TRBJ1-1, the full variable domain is SQTIHQWPATLVQPVGSPLSLECTVEGTSNPNLYWYRQAAGRGLQLLFYSVGIGQISSEVPQNLSASRPQDRQFILSSKKLLLSDSGFYLCAWVQRQGRTEAFFGQGTRLTVV.